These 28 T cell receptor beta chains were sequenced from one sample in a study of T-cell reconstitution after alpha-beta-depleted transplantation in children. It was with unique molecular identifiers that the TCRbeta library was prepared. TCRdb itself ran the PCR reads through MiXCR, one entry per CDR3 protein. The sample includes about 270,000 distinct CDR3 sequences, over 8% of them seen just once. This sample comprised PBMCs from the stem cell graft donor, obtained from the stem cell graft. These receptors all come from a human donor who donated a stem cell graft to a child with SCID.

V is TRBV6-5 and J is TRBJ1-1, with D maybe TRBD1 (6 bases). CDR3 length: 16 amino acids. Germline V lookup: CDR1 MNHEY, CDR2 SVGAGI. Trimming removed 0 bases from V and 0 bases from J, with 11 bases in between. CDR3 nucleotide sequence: TGTGCCAGCAGTTACTCACAGGGAGGGCTGAACACTGAAGCTTTCTTT. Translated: CASSYSQGGLNTEAFF.

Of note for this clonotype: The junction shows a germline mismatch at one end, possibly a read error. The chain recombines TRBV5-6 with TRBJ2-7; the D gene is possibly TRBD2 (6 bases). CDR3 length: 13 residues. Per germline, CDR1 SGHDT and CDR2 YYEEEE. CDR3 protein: CASGFGGTYEQYF. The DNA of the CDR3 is TGTGCCAGCGGCTTCGGGGGAACCTACGAGCAGTACTTC.

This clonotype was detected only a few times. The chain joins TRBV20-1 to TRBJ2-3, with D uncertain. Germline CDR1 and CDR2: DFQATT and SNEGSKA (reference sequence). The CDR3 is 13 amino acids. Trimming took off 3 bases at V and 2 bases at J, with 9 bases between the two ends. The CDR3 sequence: CSASVVNTDTQYF. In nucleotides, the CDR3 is TGCAGTGCTAGTGTTGTTAACACAGATACGCAGTATTTT.

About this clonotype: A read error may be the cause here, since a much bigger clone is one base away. This CDR3 reads CDSSDGTASSYNEQFF. The CDR3 DNA reads as TGTGACAGCAGTGATGGAACGGCTAGCTCCTACAATGAGCAGTTCTTC. The chain recombines TRBV6-1 with TRBJ2-1, with D hard to call. Looked up from germline, CDR1 is MNHNS and CDR2 is SASEGT. The CDR3 has 16 amino acids.

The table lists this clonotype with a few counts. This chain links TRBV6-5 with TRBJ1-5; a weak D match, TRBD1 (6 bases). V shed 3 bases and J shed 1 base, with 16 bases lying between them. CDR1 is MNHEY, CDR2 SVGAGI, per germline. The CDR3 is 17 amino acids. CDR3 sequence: CASSYSWYDRSNQPQHF. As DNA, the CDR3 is TGTGCCAGCAGTTATTCGTGGTACGACAGGAGCAATCAGCCCCAGCATTTT.

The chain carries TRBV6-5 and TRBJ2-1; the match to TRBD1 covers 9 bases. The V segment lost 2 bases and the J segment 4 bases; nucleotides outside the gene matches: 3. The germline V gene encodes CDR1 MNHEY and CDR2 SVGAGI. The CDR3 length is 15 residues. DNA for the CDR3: TGTGCCAGCAGTTACGGACAGGGGATATACAATGAGCAGTTCTTC. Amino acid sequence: CASSYGQGIYNEQFF.

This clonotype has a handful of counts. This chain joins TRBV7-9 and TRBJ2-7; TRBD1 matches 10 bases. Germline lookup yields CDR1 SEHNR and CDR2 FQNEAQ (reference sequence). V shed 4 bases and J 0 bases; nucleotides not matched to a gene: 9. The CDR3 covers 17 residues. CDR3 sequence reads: CASSSTGGRNHSYEQYF. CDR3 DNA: TGTGCCAGCAGCTCGACAGGGGGCCGCAATCACTCCTACGAGCAGTACTTC. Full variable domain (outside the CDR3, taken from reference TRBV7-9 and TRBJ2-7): DTGVSQNPRHKITKRGQNVTFRCDPISEHNRLYWYRQTLGQGPEFLTYFQNEAQLEKSRLLSDRFSAERPKGSFSTLEIQRTEQGDSAMYLCASSSTGGRNHSYEQYFGPGTRLTVT.

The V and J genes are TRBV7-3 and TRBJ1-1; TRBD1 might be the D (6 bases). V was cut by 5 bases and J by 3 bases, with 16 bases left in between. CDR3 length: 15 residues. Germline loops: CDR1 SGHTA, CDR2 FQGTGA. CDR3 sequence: CASSPTTGADTEAFF. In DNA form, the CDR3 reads TGTGCCAGCAGCCCCACTACGGGGGCGGACACTGAAGCTTTCTTT.

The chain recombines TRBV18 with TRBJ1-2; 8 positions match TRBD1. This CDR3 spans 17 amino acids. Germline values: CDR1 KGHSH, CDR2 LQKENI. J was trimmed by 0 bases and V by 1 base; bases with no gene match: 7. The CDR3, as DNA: TGTGCCAGCTCACCACAGCAGGGGGCTATAGCTAACTATGGCTACACCTTC. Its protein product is CASSPQQGAIANYGYTF.

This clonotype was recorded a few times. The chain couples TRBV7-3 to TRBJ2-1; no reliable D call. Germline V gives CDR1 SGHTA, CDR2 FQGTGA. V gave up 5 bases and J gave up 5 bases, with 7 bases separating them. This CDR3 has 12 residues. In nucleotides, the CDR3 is TGTGCCAGCAGCATCTCGAACAATGAGCAGTTCTTC. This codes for CASSISNNEQFF.

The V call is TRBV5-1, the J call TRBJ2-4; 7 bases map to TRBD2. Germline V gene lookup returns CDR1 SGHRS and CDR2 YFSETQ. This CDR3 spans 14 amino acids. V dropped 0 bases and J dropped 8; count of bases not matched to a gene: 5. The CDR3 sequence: CASSLESRGYIQYF. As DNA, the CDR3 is TGCGCCAGCAGCTTGGAGTCGCGGGGGTACATTCAGTACTTC.

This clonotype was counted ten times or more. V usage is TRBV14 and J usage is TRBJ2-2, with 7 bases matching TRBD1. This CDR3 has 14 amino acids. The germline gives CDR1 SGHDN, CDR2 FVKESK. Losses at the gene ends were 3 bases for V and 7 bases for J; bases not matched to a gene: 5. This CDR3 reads CASSQGQYVGELFF. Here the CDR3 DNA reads TGTGCCAGCAGCCAGGGACAGTATGTCGGGGAGCTGTTTTTT.

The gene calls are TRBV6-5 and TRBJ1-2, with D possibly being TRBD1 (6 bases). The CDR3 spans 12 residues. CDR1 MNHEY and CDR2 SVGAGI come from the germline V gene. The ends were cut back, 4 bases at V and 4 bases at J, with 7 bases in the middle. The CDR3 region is CASSSTGYGYTF. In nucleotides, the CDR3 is TGTGCCAGCAGTTCGACAGGCTATGGCTACACCTTC.

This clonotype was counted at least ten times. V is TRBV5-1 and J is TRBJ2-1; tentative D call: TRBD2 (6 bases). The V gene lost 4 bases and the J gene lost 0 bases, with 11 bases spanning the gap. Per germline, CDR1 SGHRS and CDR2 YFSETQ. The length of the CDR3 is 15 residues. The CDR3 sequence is CASSRDGSSYNEQFF. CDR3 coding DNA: TGCGCCAGCAGCCGGGACGGGAGCTCCTACAATGAGCAGTTCTTC.

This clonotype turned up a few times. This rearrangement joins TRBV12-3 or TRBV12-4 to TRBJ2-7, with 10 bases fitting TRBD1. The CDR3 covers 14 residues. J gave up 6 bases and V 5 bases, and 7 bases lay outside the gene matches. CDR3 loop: CASSPDRGSSEQYF. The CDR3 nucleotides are TGTGCCAGCAGTCCGGACAGGGGGAGTAGCGAGCAGTACTTC.

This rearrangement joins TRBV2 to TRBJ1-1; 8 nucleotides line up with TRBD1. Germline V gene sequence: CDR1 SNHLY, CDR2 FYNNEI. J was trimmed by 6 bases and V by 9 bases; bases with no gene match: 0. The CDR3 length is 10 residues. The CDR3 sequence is CARQGAEAFF. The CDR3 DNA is TGTGCCAGACAGGGGGCTGAAGCTTTCTTT.

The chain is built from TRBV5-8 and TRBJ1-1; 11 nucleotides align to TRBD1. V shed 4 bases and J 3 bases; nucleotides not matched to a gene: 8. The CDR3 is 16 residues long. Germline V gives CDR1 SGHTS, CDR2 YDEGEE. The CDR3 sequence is CASSLGTGGRDTEAFF. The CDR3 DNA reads TGTGCCAGCAGCCTTGGGACAGGGGGAAGGGACACTGAAGCTTTCTTT.

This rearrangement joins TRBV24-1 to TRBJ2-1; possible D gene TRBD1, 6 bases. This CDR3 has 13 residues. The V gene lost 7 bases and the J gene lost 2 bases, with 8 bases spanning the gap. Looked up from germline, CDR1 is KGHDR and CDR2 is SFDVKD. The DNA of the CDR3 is TGTGCCACCAGCGGGGACACCTACAATGAGCAGTTCTTC. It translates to CATSGDTYNEQFF.

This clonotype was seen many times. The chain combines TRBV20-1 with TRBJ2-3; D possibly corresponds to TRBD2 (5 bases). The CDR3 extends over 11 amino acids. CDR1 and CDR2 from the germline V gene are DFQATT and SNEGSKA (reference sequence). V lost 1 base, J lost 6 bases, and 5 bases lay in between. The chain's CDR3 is CSARGGDTQYF. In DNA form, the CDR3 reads TGCAGTGCTAGAGGCGGGGATACGCAGTATTTT.

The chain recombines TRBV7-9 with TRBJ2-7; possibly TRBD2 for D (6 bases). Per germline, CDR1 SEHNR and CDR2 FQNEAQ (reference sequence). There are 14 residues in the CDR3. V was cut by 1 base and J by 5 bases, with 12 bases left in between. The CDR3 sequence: CASSLGGVRNEQYF. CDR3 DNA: TGTGCCAGCAGCTTAGGGGGGGTACGCAACGAGCAGTACTTC.

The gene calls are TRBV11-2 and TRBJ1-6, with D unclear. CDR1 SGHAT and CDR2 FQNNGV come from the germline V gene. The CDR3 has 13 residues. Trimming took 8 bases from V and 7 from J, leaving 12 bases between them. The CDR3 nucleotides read TGTGCCAGCGGCCCTCCGGGGAATTCACCCCTCCACTTT. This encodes CASGPPGNSPLHF.

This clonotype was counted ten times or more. The CDR3 DNA is TGCGCCAGCAGCGTAACGTTTTCTAGCGGGGCGGCCTACAATGAGCAGTTCTTC. Protein product: CASSVTFSSGAAYNEQFF. The gene calls are TRBV5-1 and TRBJ2-1; 9 bases fit TRBD2. The CDR3 covers 18 residues. V lost 4 bases, J lost 2 bases, and 13 bases stayed unmatched. Germline loops: CDR1 SGHRS, CDR2 YFSETQ.

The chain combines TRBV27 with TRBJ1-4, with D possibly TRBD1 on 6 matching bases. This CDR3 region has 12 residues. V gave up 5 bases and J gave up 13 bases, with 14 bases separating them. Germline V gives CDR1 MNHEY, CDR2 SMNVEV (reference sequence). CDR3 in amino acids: CASSPRGGALFF. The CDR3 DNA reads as TGTGCCAGCAGTCCCCGGGGGGGGGCACTGTTTTTT. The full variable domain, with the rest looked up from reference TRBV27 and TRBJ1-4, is EAQVTQNPRYLITVTGKKLTVTCSQNMNHEYMSWYRQDPGLGLRQIYYSMNVEVTDKGDVPEGYKVSRKEKRNFPLILESPSPNQTSLYFCASSPRGGALFFGSGTQLSVL.

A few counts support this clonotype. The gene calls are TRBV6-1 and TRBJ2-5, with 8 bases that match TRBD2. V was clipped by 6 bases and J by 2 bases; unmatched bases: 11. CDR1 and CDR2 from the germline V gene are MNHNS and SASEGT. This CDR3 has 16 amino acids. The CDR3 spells CASSPLVSGGQETQYF. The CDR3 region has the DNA TGTGCCAGCAGCCCCCTTGTGAGCGGGGGACAAGAGACCCAGTACTTC.

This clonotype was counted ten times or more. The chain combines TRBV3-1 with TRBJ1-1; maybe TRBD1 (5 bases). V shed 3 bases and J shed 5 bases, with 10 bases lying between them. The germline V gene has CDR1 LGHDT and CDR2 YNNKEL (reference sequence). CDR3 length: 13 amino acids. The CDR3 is CASSQRGDTEAFF. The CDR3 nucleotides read TGTGCCAGCAGCCAGAGAGGGGATACTGAAGCTTTCTTT.

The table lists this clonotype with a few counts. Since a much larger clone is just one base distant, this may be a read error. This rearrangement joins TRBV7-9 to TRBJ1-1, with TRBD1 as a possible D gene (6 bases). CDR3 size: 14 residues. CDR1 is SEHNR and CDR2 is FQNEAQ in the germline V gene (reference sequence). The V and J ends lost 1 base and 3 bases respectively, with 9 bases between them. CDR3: CASSLGAGDTEAFF. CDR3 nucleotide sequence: TGTGCCAGCAGCTTAGGGGCAGGGGACACTGAAGCTTTCTTT.

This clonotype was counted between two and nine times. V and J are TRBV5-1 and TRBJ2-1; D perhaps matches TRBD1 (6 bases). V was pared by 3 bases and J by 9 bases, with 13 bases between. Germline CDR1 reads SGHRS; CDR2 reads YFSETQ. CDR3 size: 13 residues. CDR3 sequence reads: CASSSDTGIEQFF. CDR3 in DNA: TGCGCCAGCAGCTCCGATACAGGGATTGAGCAGTTCTTC.

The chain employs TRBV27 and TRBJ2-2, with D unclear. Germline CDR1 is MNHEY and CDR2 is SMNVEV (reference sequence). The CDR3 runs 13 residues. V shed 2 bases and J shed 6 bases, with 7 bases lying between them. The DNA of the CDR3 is TGTGCCAGCAGTTTAGCGGCAGCCGGGGAGCTGTTTTTT. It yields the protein CASSLAAAGELFF.